This note documents a single TCR beta chain sequence. Its antigen is as yet unknown. The data belong to a study of cytomegalovirus exposure and HLA in healthy donors. The study's findings and limits: Most TCR sequences proved rare, with some public TCRs found in many donors.

Here immunoSEQ multiplex PCR was the method, and the copy in TCRdb shows in-frame clones only, minus some. Among approximately 90,000 clones listed, 80% to 95% were seen once. Looked up from germline, CDR1 is SGHTA and CDR2 is FQGTGA. The CDR3 covers 15 residues. V lost 2 bases, J lost 2 bases, and 0 bases stayed unmatched. This receptor was obtained from a woman in her twenties or thirties in good health and CMV-seropositive. The rearrangement links TRBV7-3 to TRBJ2-1; 10 bases match TRBD2. Input material: PBMCs. CDR3 amino acids: CASSLLAGAYNEQFF. CDR3 DNA: TGTGCCAGCAGCTTACTAGCGGGAGCCTACAATGAGCAGTTCTTC.